The 9 T cell receptor beta chains listed next were all sequenced from one sample in a study of blood T cell repertoires in COVID-19. The method was immunoSEQ multiplex PCR; TCRdb's version includes in-frame clones alone and lacks a portion of them. This sample has about 130,000 clones, with roughly 72% found just once. Sequences were obtained from peripheral blood. These receptors were collected from a man in his sixties with acute or convalescent COVID-19.

The chain is built from TRBV29-1 and TRBJ1-2, with D tentatively TRBD1 (6 bases). V gave up 6 bases and J gave up 2 bases, with 16 bases separating them. Germline V gene data show CDR1 as SQVTM and CDR2 as ANQGSEA. This CDR3 contains 14 residues. The CDR3 sequence: CSVLPNRANYGYTF. The CDR3 nucleotides are TGCAGCGTCCTACCCAACAGGGCAAACTATGGCTACACCTTC.

CDR3 bases: TGTGCCAGCAGCCCCACTTTGGAGGGTCGCTACACCTTC. The encoded protein is CASSPTLEGRYTF. The V gene is TRBV9, the J gene TRBJ1-2, with D unresolved. The CDR3 covers 13 residues. CDR1 SGDLS and CDR2 YYNGEE come from the germline V gene. V lost 4 bases to trimming and J lost 9 bases, with 16 bases between them. The full variable domain, with the rest looked up from reference TRBV9 and TRBJ1-2, is DSGVTQTPKHLITATGQRVTLRCSPRSGDLSVYWYQQSLDQGLQFLIQYYNGEERAKGNILERFSAQQFPDLHSELNLSSLELGDSALYFCASSPTLEGRYTFGSGTRLTVV.

This sequence joins TRBV30 and TRBJ2-1; the match to TRBD2 covers 10 bases. With V trimmed by 4 bases and J by 1 base, 1 base remained unmatched. The CDR3 runs to 14 residues. Germline loops: CDR1 GTSNPN, CDR2 SVGIG (reference sequence). This CDR3 reads CAWTSGSSYNEQFF. The CDR3 DNA is TGTGCCTGGACTAGCGGGAGTTCCTACAATGAGCAGTTCTTC.

V and J are TRBV19 and TRBJ1-2; D is perhaps TRBD1 (5 bases). This CDR3 spans 13 amino acids. Per the germline V gene, CDR1 is LNHDA and CDR2 is SQIVND (reference sequence). Trimming took 3 bases from V and 3 from J, leaving 8 bases between them. CDR3 nucleotide sequence: TGTGCCAGTAGTATCAGGGCGGACTATGGCTACACCTTC. It encodes CASSIRADYGYTF.

CDR3 protein: CASSLGGNNYEQYF. The DNA for the CDR3 is TGTGCCAGCAGTTTGGGCGGGAACAACTACGAGCAGTACTTC. The chain carries TRBV28 and TRBJ2-7, with D possibly matching TRBD2 (6 bases). The CDR3 extends over 14 amino acids. Trimming removed 3 bases at V and 3 bases at J, with 12 bases between. Germline V gene sequence: CDR1 MDHEN, CDR2 SYDVKM.

The chain carries TRBV30 and TRBJ1-2; 7 nucleotides match TRBD1. Per the germline V gene, CDR1 is GTSNPN and CDR2 is SVGIG (reference sequence). The CDR3 contains 13 residues. V trimming: 1 base; J trimming: 3 bases; junction bases outside the gene matches: 2. CDR3 sequence (DNA): TGTGCCTGGAGTGAGGGACAGTACTATGGCTACACCTTC. Protein product: CAWSEGQYYGYTF.

The rearrangement joins TRBV6-5 to TRBJ2-7; 7 nucleotides line up with TRBD1. Per the germline V gene, CDR1 is MNHEY and CDR2 is SVGAGI. The CDR3 spans 14 residues. V trimming: 8 bases; J trimming: 2 bases; junction bases outside the gene matches: 9. CDR3 in amino acids: CASSLGTATYEQYF. CDR3 coding DNA: TGTGCCAGCTCCCTAGGGACAGCCACCTACGAGCAGTACTTC.

The CDR3 nucleotides read TGTGCCAGCAGCGCCCGGGACAGGGGGCCAGGTAATGAAAAACTGTTTTTT. Translating gives CASSARDRGPGNEKLFF. The V gene is TRBV9, the J gene TRBJ1-4; the match to TRBD1 covers 12 bases. CDR3 size: 17 residues. V gave up 3 bases and J gave up 4 bases; unmatched junction bases: 7. The germline V gene encodes CDR1 SGDLS and CDR2 YYNGEE.

This clone was seen more than once but under ten times. The chain carries TRBV4-1 and TRBJ2-7, with D maybe TRBD1 (5 bases). V shed 4 bases and J shed 3 bases, with 10 bases lying between them. This CDR3 is built from 13 residues. CDR1 is MGHRA and CDR2 is YSYEKL in the germline V gene. CDR3 residues: CASSRDSDYEQYF. CDR3 nucleotides: TGCGCCAGCAGCCGAGACAGTGACTACGAGCAGTACTTC.